These T cell receptor beta chains were read from a single sample in a study of cytomegalovirus exposure and HLA in healthy donors. The repertoire was sequenced with immunoSEQ multiplex PCR; TCRdb's copy has only in-frame clones and lacks some. The top ten hold about 1.7% of the sample, which has 100,000 to 150,000 clones, about 96% seen once. Sequenced input: PBMCs. The receptors originated from a man aged 18 to 35 in good health and CMV-seronegative. CDR3s include the opening cysteine and the closing phenylalanine or tryptophan. D genes are given only for firm matches. Not every row has a clone size; where given, it reads once, few, many or a size class.

>NA|once|TRBV28|TRBJ1-2
TGTGCCAGCACCATTTCCCCAGGCCTGAGAGGGGGCTACACCTTC
CASTISPGLRGGYTF
>TRBD2|NA|TRBV4-2|TRBJ2-3
TGTGCCAGCAGCGCTAGCGGTGGCACAGATACGCAGTATTTT
CASSASGGTDTQYF
>TRBD1|NA|TRBV28|TRBJ1-1
TGTGCCAGCAGTCCAACCCGGGACAGCAACACTGAAGCTTTCTTT
CASSPTRDSNTEAFF
>NA|NA|TRBV29-1|TRBJ2-7
TGCAGCGTTGTGGGTGGGGCCCCGGCCTACGAGCAGTACTTC
CSVVGGAPAYEQYF
>TRBD2|NA|TRBV5-4|TRBJ2-1
TGTGCCAGCAGCGCGACTAGCGGGATGATGGGCTACAATGAGCAGTTCTTC
CASSATSGMMGYNEQFF
>NA|NA|TRBV4-3|TRBJ1-1
TGCGCCAGCAGCCTGGGTTCCCTCGCGGGGCAGAACACTGAAGCTTTCTTT
CASSLGSLAGQNTEAFF
>TRBD1|once|TRBV7-9|TRBJ2-4
TGTGCCAGCAGCCGAACCGGACAGGGGGCGACCAAAAACATTCAGTACTTC
CASSRTGQGATKNIQYF
>NA|NA|TRBV9|TRBJ2-6
TGTGCCAGCAGCGCCCGCCATACGGAGGGGGGGGCCAACGTCCTGACTTTC
CASSARHTEGGANVLTF
>TRBD1|NA|TRBV30|TRBJ2-2
TGTGCCTGGAGATGGACAGGAGACACCGGGGAGCTGTTTTTT
CAWRWTGDTGELFF
>TRBD1|NA|TRBV5-6|TRBJ2-2
TGTGCCAGCAGCTTAGGGTCGCAGGGGGCGTGGTCCGGGGAGCTGTTTTTT
CASSLGSQGAWSGELFF
>TRBD1|few|TRBV4-1|TRBJ1-2
TGCGCCAGCACCCAGGGGAGGACAGGGCCGGAGGGCTACACCTTC
CASTQGRTGPEGYTF
>TRBD1|NA|TRBV5-1|TRBJ1-3
TGCGCCAGCAGCTTGGGACAGGGGCCGGGAAACACCATATATTTT
CASSLGQGPGNTIYF
>NA|once|TRBV27|TRBJ2-1
TGTGCCAGCAGTTTAAGGGGGATGGTCAATGAGCAGTTCTTC
CASSLRGMVNEQFF
>NA|NA|TRBV27|TRBJ2-1
TGTGCCAGCAGCCCCACAGGGAGTGAGCAGTTCTTC
CASSPTGSEQFF
>TRBD1|NA|TRBV5-4|TRBJ2-1
TGTGCCAGCAGCTACCTGGGACAGGGAGACAATGAGCAGTTCTTC
CASSYLGQGDNEQFF
>TRBD1|NA|TRBV25-1|TRBJ2-2
TGTGCCAGTCGACAGGGTTCTCCCGGGGAGCTGTTTTTT
CASRQGSPGELFF
>TRBD2|NA|TRBV7-3|TRBJ2-3
TGTGCCAGCAGCTTAAGGGCCCGACTAGCGGGAGAGGGCACAGATACGCAGTATTTT
CASSLRARLAGEGTDTQYF
>NA|NA|TRBV29-1|TRBJ2-3
TGCAGCATACGACAGGGGAGGGTAACAGATACGCAGTATTTT
CSIRQGRVTDTQYF
>TRBD1|NA|TRBV10-3|TRBJ2-5
TGTGCCATCAGAAGACAGGGAAGTGAAGAGACCCAGTACTTC
CAIRRQGSEETQYF
>TRBD2|NA|TRBV9|TRBJ2-7
TGTGCCAGCAGCTTTGGGGAGGGTAGGAGGTACGAGCAGTACTTC
CASSFGEGRRYEQYF
>NA|NA|TRBV4-1|TRBJ2-7
TGCGCCAGCAGCCAAGCCTCCGGACAGTCCTACGAGCAGTACTTC
CASSQASGQSYEQYF
>TRBD2|NA|TRBV11-2|TRBJ2-7
TGTGCCAGCAGCTTTCAGACTAGCGGGAAATGGGAGCAGTACTTC
CASSFQTSGKWEQYF
>NA|NA|TRBV7-9|TRBJ1-4
TGTGCCAGCAGCCTTCGGGGGGGCGGTGAAAAACTGTTTTTT
CASSLRGGGEKLFF
>NA|NA|TRBV5-1|TRBJ1-1
TGCGCCAGCAGCGCAGTAGCCCTGAACACTGAAGCTTTCTTT
CASSAVALNTEAFF
>NA|once|TRBV5-6|TRBJ1-4
TGTGCCAGCAGCTTAAGTCGCGGACAAACATATATAAGGGAAAAACTGTTTTTT
CASSLSRGQTYIREKLFF
>NA|NA|TRBV6-1|TRBJ1-2
TGTGCCAGCAGTGAAAGCGGAGTCTATGGCTACACCTTC
CASSESGVYGYTF
>TRBD2|NA|TRBV7-3|TRBJ2-1
TGTGCCAGCAGCTTGCCCGGACTAGCGGGAGGCCTGAGCTCCTACAATGAGCAGTTCTTC
CASSLPGLAGGLSSYNEQFF
>NA|NA|TRBV14|TRBJ1-2
TGTGCCAGCAGCCGTGGACAGCTCTATGGCTACACCTTC
CASSRGQLYGYTF
>NA|NA|TRBV28|TRBJ1-1
TGTGCCAGCAGTTTAATGAGGGAACAGCCTGAAGCTTTCTTT
CASSLMREQPEAFF
>TRBD2|NA|TRBV7-9|TRBJ2-1
TGTGCCAGCAGCTTCCCGGGAGGGCCGGTGGAGCAGTTCTTC
CASSFPGGPVEQFF
>TRBD2|few|TRBV11-2|TRBJ2-3
TGTGCCAGCAGCCCAGGGCCTAGCGGGAGAGATACGCAGTATTTT
CASSPGPSGRDTQYF
>TRBD2|NA|TRBV4-3|TRBJ2-1
TGCGCCAGCAGCCAGGACGGGAGCGGGAGTTCCTACAATGAGCAGTTCTTC
CASSQDGSGSSYNEQFF
>NA|NA|TRBV28|TRBJ1-5
TGTGCCAGCAGTTTATCGGTTTTGGCCCAGCATTTT
CASSLSVLAQHF
>NA|NA|TRBV9|TRBJ2-4
TGTGCCAGCAGCGGACGGACCCAGGGGAACATTCAGTACTTC
CASSGRTQGNIQYF
>NA|once|TRBV27|TRBJ2-1
TGTGCCAGCAGTACTAGAATAAGCTCCTACAATGAGCAGTTCTTC
CASSTRISSYNEQFF
>TRBD2|NA|TRBV27|TRBJ2-7
TGTGCCAGCAGTCCGCTGGGGGGGATGCACGAGCAGTACTTC
CASSPLGGMHEQYF
>TRBD1|NA|TRBV5-4|TRBJ1-1
TGTGCCAGCAGCTTTAGGACAGGGGGCGGCACTGAAGCTTTCTTT
CASSFRTGGGTEAFF
>NA|NA|TRBV5-6|TRBJ1-1
TGTGCCAGCAGCCTACTTCAGGGTCTTACTGAAGCTTTCTTT
CASSLLQGLTEAFF
>TRBD1|NA|TRBV30|TRBJ1-1
TGTGCCTGGAGTGTACAGGGGGCAAATGAAGCTTTCTTT
CAWSVQGANEAFF
>NA|NA|TRBV11-2|TRBJ1-2
TGTGCCAGCAGCCGCCGACACCGAACAAAGAATGGCTACACCTTC
CASSRRHRTKNGYTF
>TRBD1|NA|TRBV28|TRBJ2-1
TGTGCCAGCAGCCTTATCACCCGGGACAGCAATGAGCAGTTCTTC
CASSLITRDSNEQFF
>TRBD2|NA|TRBV7-8|TRBJ2-7
TGTGCCAGCAGCTTAGCTAGCGGGAGAGGCCCCTACGAGCAGTACTTC
CASSLASGRGPYEQYF
>TRBD1|once|TRBV6-4|TRBJ1-1
TGTGCCAGCAGTGAGTCTCAGGGGGCGAACACTGAAGCTTTCTTT
CASSESQGANTEAFF
>TRBD2|NA|TRBV23-1|TRBJ2-2
TGCGCCAGCAGTCACCGGGGACTAGCGGGAGAAGGGGCCGGGGAGCTGTTTTTT
CASSHRGLAGEGAGELFF
>TRBD2|NA|TRBV7-2|TRBJ2-7
TGTGCCAGCAGCGCTTCTAGCGGGCCATCCTACGAGCAGTACTTC
CASSASSGPSYEQYF
>NA|NA|TRBV2|TRBJ1-5
TGTGCCAGCAGTGGAGGGCAGGCCACTCAGCCCCAGCATTTT
CASSGGQATQPQHF
>TRBD1|once|TRBV6-6|TRBJ1-5
TGTGCCAGCAGCCCAACCAGACAGGGTGTCCAGCCCCAGCATTTT
CASSPTRQGVQPQHF
>NA|NA|TRBV5-1|TRBJ2-1
TGCGCCAGCAGCTTGCTGACAGGCTCGAGCTCCTACAATGAGCAGTTCTTC
CASSLLTGSSSYNEQFF
>NA|NA|TRBV28|TRBJ1-5
TGTGCCAGCAGCCTCGCTACAGGAAAGGGGCAGCCCCAGCATTTT
CASSLATGKGQPQHF
>NA|NA|TRBV15|TRBJ1-1
TGTGCCACCAGCCTCACGCTAGTTCTTGAAGCTTTCTTT
CATSLTLVLEAFF
>TRBD1|NA|TRBV7-3|TRBJ1-1
TGTGCCAGCAGCCTAGACAGGGGTGAAGCTTTCTTT
CASSLDRGEAFF
>NA|NA|TRBV19|TRBJ2-2
TGTGCCAGTAGTAGCCAGGCGAACACCGGGGAGCTGTTTTTT
CASSSQANTGELFF
>TRBD2|NA|TRBV28|TRBJ2-1
TGTGCCAGCAGTTTACTAGCGGTTGCCTACAATGAGCAGTTCTTC
CASSLLAVAYNEQFF
>NA|NA|TRBV4-3|TRBJ2-7
TGCGCCAGCAGCCAAGAAAGGACAGACCACTACGAGCAGTACTTC
CASSQERTDHYEQYF
>NA|NA|TRBV7-9|TRBJ2-3
TGTGCCAGCAGCTTAGTGGCGGGTGGGGCAGATACGCAGTATTTT
CASSLVAGGADTQYF
>NA|once|TRBV27|TRBJ1-5
TGTGCCAGCAGTTCAGGGGATCAGCCCCAGCATTTT
CASSSGDQPQHF
>TRBD1|once|TRBV4-3|TRBJ2-7
TGCGCCAGCAGCCAAGACAGGGGGCGATGGGGGGAGCAGTACTTC
CASSQDRGRWGEQYF
>TRBD2|NA|TRBV28|TRBJ2-4
TGTGCCAGCAGACCGTTAGCGGGAGGAGACATTCAGTACTTC
CASRPLAGGDIQYF
>TRBD2|NA|TRBV18|TRBJ2-1
TGTGCCAGCTCACCACCTCTAGCGGGAGTGGTCAATGAGCAGTTCTTC
CASSPPLAGVVNEQFF
>NA|NA|TRBV29-1|TRBJ1-3
TGCAGCGTCATCGGGGGGCCAGGAGACACCATATATTTT
CSVIGGPGDTIYF